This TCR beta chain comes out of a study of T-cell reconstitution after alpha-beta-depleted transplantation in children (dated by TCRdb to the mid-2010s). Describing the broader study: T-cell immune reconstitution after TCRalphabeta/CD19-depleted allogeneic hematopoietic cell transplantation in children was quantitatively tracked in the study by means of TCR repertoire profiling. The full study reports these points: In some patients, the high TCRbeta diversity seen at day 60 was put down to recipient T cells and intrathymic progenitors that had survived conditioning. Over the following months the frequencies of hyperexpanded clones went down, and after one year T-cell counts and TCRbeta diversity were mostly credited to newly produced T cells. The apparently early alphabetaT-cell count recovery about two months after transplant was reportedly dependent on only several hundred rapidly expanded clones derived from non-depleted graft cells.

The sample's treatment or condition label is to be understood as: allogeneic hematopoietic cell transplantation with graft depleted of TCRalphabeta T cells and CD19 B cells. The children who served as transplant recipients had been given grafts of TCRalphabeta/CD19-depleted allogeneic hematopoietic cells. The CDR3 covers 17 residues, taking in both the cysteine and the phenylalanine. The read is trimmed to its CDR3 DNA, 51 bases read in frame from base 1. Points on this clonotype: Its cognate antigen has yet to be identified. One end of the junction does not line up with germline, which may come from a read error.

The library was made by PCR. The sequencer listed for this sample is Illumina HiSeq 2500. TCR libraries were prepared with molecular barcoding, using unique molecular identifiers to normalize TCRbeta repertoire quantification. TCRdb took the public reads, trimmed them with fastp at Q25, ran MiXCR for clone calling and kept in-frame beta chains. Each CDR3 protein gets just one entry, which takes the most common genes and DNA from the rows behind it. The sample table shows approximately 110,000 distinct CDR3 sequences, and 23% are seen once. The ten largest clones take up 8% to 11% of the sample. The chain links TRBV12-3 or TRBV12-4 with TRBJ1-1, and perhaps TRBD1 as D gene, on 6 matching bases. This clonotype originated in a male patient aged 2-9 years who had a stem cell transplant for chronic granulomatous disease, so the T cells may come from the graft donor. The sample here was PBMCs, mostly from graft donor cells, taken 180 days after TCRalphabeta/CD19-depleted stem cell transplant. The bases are TGTGCCAGCAGTCTAGCCGGGGGCTGGGGAGTGAACACTGAAGCTTTCTTT. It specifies CASSLAGGWGVNTEAFF.